The sequence of this TCR beta chain was determined in a study of T cells in Graves' hyperthyroidism and ophthalmopathy. The investigators amplified TCR beta CDR3 regions from RNA transcripts. The HTBI set primed first-round TCR CDR3 RT-PCR. TCRdb itself ran the multiplex PCR reads through MiXCR, one entry per CDR3 protein. The repertoire consists of hundreds of thousands of distinct CDR3 sequences, with over 12% occurring once and the leading ten covering 25% to 30%. This clonotype occurred many times. Lactation, pregnancy, other autoimmune disease or uncontrolled infection excluded patients. Every diagnosis used clinical symptoms, serum thyroxine and TRAb, thyroid ultrasound and orbital computed tomography. The CDR3 is 14 residues long. V was pared by 8 bases and J by 6 bases, with 11 bases of the junction left unmatched. Germline V lookup: CDR1 DFQATT, CDR2 SNEGSKA (reference sequence).

Sequenced sample: blood. This TCR derives from a man aged 45-60 years with Graves' ophthalmopathy. The V call is TRBV20-1, the J call TRBJ2-1, with 9 bases matching TRBD2. The CDR3 nucleotides are TGCAGTTCGGGGGTAGCGGGAGTTGGCAATGAGCAGTTCTTC. Encoded protein: CSSGVAGVGNEQFF.